The T cell receptor (beta chain) described here comes from a study of fetal regulatory T cell absence and autoimmunity. Germline V gene lookup returns CDR1 LGHNA and CDR2 YSLEER. This CDR3 region has 12 residues. V shed 4 bases and J shed 2 bases, with 2 bases lying between them. The table came from immunoSEQ multiplex PCR; TCRdb's copy has only in-frame clones and leaves some out. The sample includes roughly 95,000 clones, less than 80% of them seen just once. This receptor was obtained from a male donor with IPEX syndrome. Material: pancreas tissue. The V and J genes are TRBV4-3 and TRBJ2-2; D is unclear. The CDR3: CASSPNTGELFF. In DNA form, the CDR3 reads TGCGCCAGCAGCCCTAACACCGGGGAGCTGTTTTTT.